A selection of T cell receptor beta chains follows, all from one sample in a study of T cell repertoires in aging, cancer and after chemotherapy. TCRdb reprocessed the multiplex PCR reads via MiXCR and lists one record per CDR3 protein. The table shows some 700 distinct CDR3 sequences, with under 25% occurring only once. The specimen was blood. These TCRs come from a human donor with a solid tumor. The CDR3 runs from the conserved cysteine through the conserved F or W. The order of the fields is D gene, clone size, V gene, J gene, CDR3 DNA, CDR3 protein. D genes are given only for firm matches. Expanded clones are given a class, and other clones once, few, many or no size at all.

d_call: .; clone_size: .; v_call: TRBV20-1; j_call: TRBJ2-1; cdr3_nt: TGCAGTGCTGGAAAATACGTTACCTCCTACAATGAGCAGTTCTTC; cdr3_aa: CSAGKYVTSYNEQFF
d_call: TRBD1; clone_size: large; v_call: TRBV6-1; j_call: TRBJ1-2; cdr3_nt: TGTGCCAGCAGACAGGGGGCGCGTCCCTACACCTTC; cdr3_aa: CASRQGARPYTF
d_call: TRBD2; clone_size: few; v_call: TRBV27; j_call: TRBJ2-1; cdr3_nt: TGTGCCAGCAGTACAAGACTAGCGGGGGGTCCTGAGCAGTTCTTC; cdr3_aa: CASSTRLAGGPEQFF
d_call: TRBD2; clone_size: large; v_call: TRBV7-2; j_call: TRBJ2-3; cdr3_nt: TGTGCCAGCAGTCCCGGGGGGACTAGCACAGATACGCAGTATTTT; cdr3_aa: CASSPGGTSTDTQYF
d_call: .; clone_size: few; v_call: TRBV6-1; j_call: TRBJ2-1; cdr3_nt: TGTGCCAGCACGTTAGAAGCTGAGCAGTTCTTC; cdr3_aa: CASTLEAEQFF
d_call: .; clone_size: .; v_call: TRBV5-1; j_call: TRBJ2-1; cdr3_nt: TGCGCCAGCAGCTTGGCGCGGATGAGCTCCTACAATGAGCAGTTCTTC; cdr3_aa: CASSLARMSSYNEQFF
d_call: .; clone_size: few; v_call: TRBV5-4; j_call: TRBJ2-5; cdr3_nt: TGTGCCAGCAGCATACAGGGCGGCCAAGAGACCCAGTACTTC; cdr3_aa: CASSIQGGQETQYF
d_call: TRBD2; clone_size: .; v_call: TRBV9; j_call: TRBJ2-2; cdr3_nt: TGTGCCAGCAGCTTCCGACTAGCGGGGAACACCGGGGAGCTGTTTTTT; cdr3_aa: CASSFRLAGNTGELFF
d_call: .; clone_size: .; v_call: TRBV20-1; j_call: TRBJ2-3; cdr3_nt: TGCAGTGCCGACTCCCCGGACAGAAGCACAGATACGCAGTATTTT; cdr3_aa: CSADSPDRSTDTQYF
d_call: TRBD1; clone_size: large; v_call: TRBV6-5; j_call: TRBJ1-2; cdr3_nt: TGTGCCAGCAGCGGGGACAGTTGGGGCTACACCTTC; cdr3_aa: CASSGDSWGYTF
d_call: TRBD1; clone_size: medium-sized; v_call: TRBV19; j_call: TRBJ2-3; cdr3_nt: TGTGCCAGTAGTATACAATTTATGGACAGGGATACGCAGTATTTT; cdr3_aa: CASSIQFMDRDTQYF
d_call: TRBD1; clone_size: large; v_call: TRBV6-1; j_call: TRBJ2-7; cdr3_nt: TGTGCCAGCAGTGATAGACAGGGGGGGTACGAGCAGTACTTC; cdr3_aa: CASSDRQGGYEQYF
d_call: .; clone_size: medium-sized; v_call: TRBV7-9; j_call: TRBJ2-5; cdr3_nt: TGTGCCAGCAGCTTAAACTCAGAGACCCAGTACTTC; cdr3_aa: CASSLNSETQYF
d_call: .; clone_size: large; v_call: TRBV6-6; j_call: TRBJ1-1; cdr3_nt: TGTGCCAGCACCGTAGTTGCGTTGGGGGGAACTGAAGCTTTCTTT; cdr3_aa: CASTVVALGGTEAFF
d_call: .; clone_size: large; v_call: TRBV12-3/TRBV12-4; j_call: TRBJ1-3; cdr3_nt: TGTGCCAGCAGTTTTGGGGAGCGCACCATATATTTT; cdr3_aa: CASSFGERTIYF
d_call: .; clone_size: few; v_call: TRBV19; j_call: TRBJ2-4; cdr3_nt: TGTGCCAGTAGTATAGGAGTAGGGGGGGGGGGCATTCAGTACTTC; cdr3_aa: CASSIGVGGGGIQYF
d_call: .; clone_size: few; v_call: TRBV20-1; j_call: TRBJ1-2; cdr3_nt: TGCAGTGCTAGAGATCGGGCAGGGCTCTATGGCTACACCTTC; cdr3_aa: CSARDRAGLYGYTF
d_call: .; clone_size: medium-sized; v_call: TRBV18; j_call: TRBJ1-2; cdr3_nt: TGTGCCAGCTCACCAAATCGTCAGGGTTTGGTTTATGGCTACACCTTC; cdr3_aa: CASSPNRQGLVYGYTF
d_call: TRBD1; clone_size: few; v_call: TRBV5-8; j_call: TRBJ1-2; cdr3_nt: TGTGCCAGCAGCTTGGGACAGGGGGACTATGGCTACACCTTC; cdr3_aa: CASSLGQGDYGYTF
d_call: .; clone_size: .; v_call: TRBV30; j_call: TRBJ2-5; cdr3_nt: TGTGCCTGGAGTCCCAGGGTAGGGCAAGAGACCCAGTACTTC; cdr3_aa: CAWSPRVGQETQYF
d_call: .; clone_size: .; v_call: TRBV6-5; j_call: TRBJ2-3; cdr3_nt: TGTGCCAGCATGACCCAGGGGCTCAGCGCAGATACGCAGTATTTT; cdr3_aa: CASMTQGLSADTQYF
d_call: .; clone_size: large; v_call: TRBV30; j_call: TRBJ1-6; cdr3_nt: TGTGCCTGGGGCCGGGCCCCGGGGATTTCACCCCTCCACTTT; cdr3_aa: CAWGRAPGISPLHF
d_call: .; clone_size: .; v_call: TRBV5-6; j_call: TRBJ2-1; cdr3_nt: TGTGCCAGCAGCTTGGCTGGGAGCTCCTACAATGAGCAGTTCTTC; cdr3_aa: CASSLAGSSYNEQFF
d_call: TRBD1; clone_size: .; v_call: TRBV5-4; j_call: TRBJ2-5; cdr3_nt: TGTGCCAGCAGCTCGACGGTCGGGACAGGCAAAGAGACCCAGTACTTC; cdr3_aa: CASSSTVGTGKETQYF
d_call: .; clone_size: .; v_call: TRBV13; j_call: TRBJ1-1; cdr3_nt: TGTGCCAGCAGCCACGGTCGTAGGACTGAAGCTTTCTTT; cdr3_aa: CASSHGRRTEAFF
d_call: .; clone_size: few; v_call: TRBV20-1; j_call: TRBJ2-3; cdr3_nt: TGCAGTGCCCAGATGGGACCCCCGACGCAGTATTTT; cdr3_aa: CSAQMGPPTQYF
d_call: .; clone_size: .; v_call: TRBV5-5; j_call: TRBJ2-1; cdr3_nt: TGTGCCAGCAGCTCCGGGACGGAGACGAATGAGCAGTTCTTC; cdr3_aa: CASSSGTETNEQFF
d_call: .; clone_size: large; v_call: TRBV11-1; j_call: TRBJ2-1; cdr3_nt: TGTGCCAGCAGCTTCGACTACCACAATGAGCAGTTCTTC; cdr3_aa: CASSFDYHNEQFF
d_call: .; clone_size: few; v_call: TRBV10-3; j_call: TRBJ2-2; cdr3_nt: TGTGCCATCAGTGAATGGACTGATCCCGCCAGGTGGTGGGAGAACACCGGGGAGCTGTTTTTT; cdr3_aa: CAISEWTDPARWWENTGELFF
d_call: TRBD1; clone_size: .; v_call: TRBV27; j_call: TRBJ2-1; cdr3_nt: TGTGCCAGCAGTTTCCAGGACAGGGCGAGCTACAATGAGCAGTTCTTC; cdr3_aa: CASSFQDRASYNEQFF
d_call: TRBD1; clone_size: large; v_call: TRBV7-9; j_call: TRBJ2-7; cdr3_nt: TGTGCCAGCAGCTTCCAACCGGGACAGGGGTCTTTCGAGCAGTACTTC; cdr3_aa: CASSFQPGQGSFEQYF
d_call: .; clone_size: few; v_call: TRBV5-1; j_call: TRBJ1-6; cdr3_nt: TGCGCCAGCAACGATGAGGGCTCCTATAATTCACCCCTCCACTTT; cdr3_aa: CASNDEGSYNSPLHF
d_call: .; clone_size: .; v_call: TRBV7-6; j_call: TRBJ2-3; cdr3_nt: TGTGCCAGCAGCCCGGGAGGCACAGATACGCAGTATTTT; cdr3_aa: CASSPGGTDTQYF
d_call: .; clone_size: .; v_call: TRBV20-1; j_call: TRBJ2-3; cdr3_nt: TGCAGTGCTGGGGGCCGAGGGACGCCAGATACGCAGTATTTT; cdr3_aa: CSAGGRGTPDTQYF
d_call: .; clone_size: large; v_call: TRBV7-6; j_call: TRBJ2-1; cdr3_nt: TGTGCCAGCAGCTCCGGGACTCAAGGTGGTGAGCAGTTCTTC; cdr3_aa: CASSSGTQGGEQFF
d_call: .; clone_size: large; v_call: TRBV19; j_call: TRBJ1-6; cdr3_nt: TGTGCCAGTAGTATCGGCATCGGAATTAATTCACCCCTCCACTTT; cdr3_aa: CASSIGIGINSPLHF
d_call: TRBD2; clone_size: few; v_call: TRBV20-1; j_call: TRBJ2-5; cdr3_nt: TGCAGTGCTAATGCGGGAGCGGGGGGGCCAGAGACCCAGTACTTC; cdr3_aa: CSANAGAGGPETQYF
d_call: .; clone_size: few; v_call: TRBV28; j_call: TRBJ2-5; cdr3_nt: TGTGCCAGCACAAGAGGGTGGTTGAACCAAGAGACCCAGTACTTC; cdr3_aa: CASTRGWLNQETQYF
d_call: TRBD1; clone_size: few; v_call: TRBV28; j_call: TRBJ2-7; cdr3_nt: TGTGCCAGCAGTTCCCTACTGACAGGGGGCTACGAGCAGTACTTC; cdr3_aa: CASSSLLTGGYEQYF
d_call: TRBD1; clone_size: few; v_call: TRBV6-1; j_call: TRBJ1-3; cdr3_nt: TGTGCCACCTCCCGGGACAGGGGGCCTGGAAACACCATATATTTT; cdr3_aa: CATSRDRGPGNTIYF
d_call: TRBD1; clone_size: .; v_call: TRBV7-3; j_call: TRBJ2-7; cdr3_nt: TGTGCCAGCAGCCCAAGGACAGGGGGCAGGTACGAGCAGTACTTC; cdr3_aa: CASSPRTGGRYEQYF
d_call: .; clone_size: few; v_call: TRBV6-5; j_call: TRBJ2-1; cdr3_nt: TGTGCCAGCAGTTACCGTCGACAGGCCTCCTACAATGAGCAGTTCTTC; cdr3_aa: CASSYRRQASYNEQFF
d_call: TRBD2; clone_size: large; v_call: TRBV7-2; j_call: TRBJ2-3; cdr3_nt: TGTGCCAGCAGCTCCTCGGTCTTTGCGGGGGGGCGGGCAGATACGCAGTATTTT; cdr3_aa: CASSSSVFAGGRADTQYF
d_call: .; clone_size: .; v_call: TRBV20-1; j_call: TRBJ1-5; cdr3_nt: TGCAGTGCTAGAGTTTATGAGGGGTCAGGGGTTCAGCCCCAGCATTTT; cdr3_aa: CSARVYEGSGVQPQHF
d_call: TRBD2; clone_size: large; v_call: TRBV20-1; j_call: TRBJ2-2; cdr3_nt: TGCAGTGCTAGTCCGGGACTAGCGACCGGGGAGCTGTTTTTT; cdr3_aa: CSASPGLATGELFF
d_call: .; clone_size: few; v_call: TRBV5-6; j_call: TRBJ1-3; cdr3_nt: TGTGCCAGCAGCTTGGCTGCACTTCCAGTAAACACCATATATTTT; cdr3_aa: CASSLAALPVNTIYF
d_call: TRBD1; clone_size: medium-sized; v_call: TRBV6-6; j_call: TRBJ1-1; cdr3_nt: TGTGCCAGCAGTTACCCTGGGACAGGGGCGGGCGGCACTGAAGCTTTCTTT; cdr3_aa: CASSYPGTGAGGTEAFF
d_call: TRBD1; clone_size: .; v_call: TRBV5-4; j_call: TRBJ2-3; cdr3_nt: TGTGCCAGCAGGGAAGGGACAGGGAAAGGCACAGATACGCAGTATTTT; cdr3_aa: CASREGTGKGTDTQYF
d_call: .; clone_size: few; v_call: TRBV10-3; j_call: TRBJ1-2; cdr3_nt: TGTGCCATCAGTGACTTCAACTATGGCTACACCTTC; cdr3_aa: CAISDFNYGYTF
d_call: TRBD2; clone_size: medium-sized; v_call: TRBV7-2; j_call: TRBJ2-6; cdr3_nt: TGTGCCAGCAGCCCCCAGCGGGGGGGCGGGGCCAACGTCCTGACTTTC; cdr3_aa: CASSPQRGGGANVLTF
d_call: .; clone_size: large; v_call: TRBV15; j_call: TRBJ1-4; cdr3_nt: TGTGCCACCAGCAGAGATAACGGGGGTGAAAAACTGTTTTTT; cdr3_aa: CATSRDNGGEKLFF
d_call: TRBD2; clone_size: .; v_call: TRBV20-1; j_call: TRBJ2-1; cdr3_nt: TGCAGTGCTACTAGCGGGGCTATGGACAATGAGCAGTTCTTC; cdr3_aa: CSATSGAMDNEQFF